These 20 T cell receptor beta chains came from one sample sequenced in a study of T cells in Graves' hyperthyroidism and ophthalmopathy. Amplification of TCR beta CDR3 regions was performed using RNA transcripts as template. The study used the HTBI primer set for a first-round RT-PCR of the TCR CDR3. Via MiXCR, TCRdb re-called the multiplex PCR reads, giving one row per CDR3 protein. Of some 600,000 distinct CDR3 sequences in the sample, approximately 15% are singletons; the top ten hold around 5.4%. The sequencing input was blood. These TCRs come from a young woman with Graves' hyperthyroidism that later progressed to Graves' ophthalmopathy.

This clonotype was observed at least ten times. This chain links TRBV27 with TRBJ1-1; the D gene is possibly TRBD1 (5 bases). V was pared by 7 bases and J by 3 bases, with 12 bases between. The CDR3 sequence is 13 residues long. Germline-derived CDR1 and CDR2 are MNHEY and SMNVEV (reference sequence). This CDR3 is CASIGTDHTEAFF. CDR3 sequence (DNA): TGTGCCAGCATTGGGACGGACCACACTGAAGCTTTCTTT.

J is TRBJ1-1 and V is TRBV29-1; 8 nucleotides agree with TRBD1. The CDR3 is made up of 14 amino acids. J was trimmed by 1 base and V by 5 bases; bases with no gene match: 6. Germline CDR1 SQVTM, CDR2 ANQGSEA. The CDR3 protein is CSVKDREGNTEAFF. CDR3 nucleotide sequence: TGCAGCGTTAAGGACAGGGAGGGGAACACTGAAGCTTTCTTT.

This clonotype turned up a few times. The J gene is TRBJ2-1, the V gene TRBV12-5; 11 bases fit TRBD2. With 2 bases clipped from V and 0 bases from J, the junction kept 18 bases outside the gene matches. The CDR3 runs 22 residues. CDR1 LGHNT and CDR2 FRNRAP come from the germline V gene. In DNA, the CDR3 is TGTGCTAGTGGTTTGTATTTATTTAGGACTAGCGGGCCCGGAGTCTCCTACAATGAGCAGTTCTTC. Its translation is CASGLYLFRTSGPGVSYNEQFF.

V is TRBV9 and J is TRBJ2-1; TRBD1 might be the D (5 bases). The V and J ends lost 2 bases and 7 bases respectively, with 13 bases between them. The CDR3 covers 14 residues. Germline V gives CDR1 SGDLS, CDR2 YYNGEE. CDR3 residues: CASSVLGQGNEQFF. The CDR3 DNA is TGTGCCAGCAGCGTCCTAGGGCAGGGAAATGAGCAGTTCTTC.

This clonotype was seen repeatedly, ten times or more. The chain uses TRBV6-2 or TRBV6-3 and TRBJ2-1; no reliable D call. Trimming left V 5 bases short and J 6 bases short, with 11 bases between. Germline CDR1 and CDR2: MNHEY and SVGEGT. The CDR3 is 13 residues long. The CDR3 protein is CASSGNSGNEQFF. The CDR3 DNA reads as TGTGCCAGCAGTGGTAACTCCGGCAATGAGCAGTTCTTC.

This clonotype showed up many times. The chain couples TRBV12-3 or TRBV12-4 to TRBJ1-5; D unclear. V dropped 6 bases and J dropped 1 base, with 10 bases sitting between them. This CDR3 is 14 amino acids long. CDR3 nucleotides: TGTGCCAGCAGCTCCCTTGGCAGCAATCAGCCCCAGCATTTT. As protein: CASSSLGSNQPQHF.

A remark on this clonotype: Relative to the germline gene, one junction end is altered; a read error may explain this. V gene TRBV12-3 or TRBV12-4 combines with J gene TRBJ1-4; TRBD1 is a possible D gene (5 bases). This CDR3 region has 15 residues. CDR3 sequence (DNA): TGTGCCGGCAGTCCCCCGGGACTCTTTAATGAAAAACTGTTTTTT. Its translation is CAGSPPGLFNEKLFF.

This clonotype was seen at least ten times. This chain joins TRBV25-1 and TRBJ2-1, with 7 bases matching TRBD2. The germline CDR1 and CDR2 sequences are MGHDK and SYGVNS. After removal of 4 bases from V and 3 bases from J, the junction contained 6 bases not matched to a gene. The CDR3 spans 15 residues. The CDR3 spells CASSVGEGHYNEQFF. CDR3 DNA: TGTGCCAGCAGTGTTGGGGAGGGTCACTACAATGAGCAGTTCTTC.

The chain combines TRBV7-8 with TRBJ1-5; D remains ambiguous. V was shortened by 5 bases and J by 4 bases, with 12 bases between the two germline ends. This CDR3 region has 14 residues. CDR1 and CDR2 from the germline V gene are SGHVS and FQNEAQ. CDR3 protein: CASSRRRENQPQHF. DNA for the CDR3: TGTGCCAGCAGCCGTCGGAGGGAAAATCAGCCCCAGCATTTT.

Here the CDR3 reads CASRPLAGGWRRFANEQFF. As DNA, the CDR3 is TGTGCCAGCCGACCCCTAGCGGGAGGGTGGAGACGGTTTGCGAATGAGCAGTTCTTC. This sequence joins TRBV3-1 and TRBJ2-1; 12 bases agree with TRBD2. V was clipped by 8 bases and J by 7 bases; unmatched bases: 21. Germline loops: CDR1 LGHDT, CDR2 YNNKEL (reference sequence). The CDR3 is made up of 19 amino acids.

This clonotype was recorded at least ten times. This chain connects TRBV7-2 to TRBJ2-1; D uncertain. The CDR3 is 13 amino acids. V lost 2 bases, J lost 0 bases, and 2 bases lay in between. Germline lookup yields CDR1 SGHTA and CDR2 FQGNSA. CDR3 nucleotide sequence: TGTGCCAGCAGCTTAAACTCCTACAATGAGCAGTTCTTC. This codes for CASSLNSYNEQFF.

This clonotype was seen many times. The chain couples TRBV10-2 to TRBJ2-5; 9 nucleotides line up with TRBD1. The CDR3 totals 16 residues. Losses at the gene ends were 6 bases for V and 2 bases for J; bases not matched to a gene: 10. Germline loops: CDR1 WSHSY, CDR2 SAAADI. The CDR3: CASREVQGAVQETQYF. CDR3 DNA sequence: TGCGCCAGCAGAGAGGTACAGGGGGCCGTTCAAGAGACCCAGTACTTC.

The rearrangement joins TRBV19 to TRBJ2-3; D not resolved. This CDR3 has 13 residues. V lost 2 bases and J 1 base, leaving 4 bases between the germline ends. Germline CDR1 LNHDA, CDR2 SQIVND (reference sequence). Written as DNA, the CDR3 is TGTGCCAGTAGTATACGGGGCACAGATACGCAGTATTTT. It is translated as CASSIRGTDTQYF.

This clonotype was detected ten times or more. The V and J genes are TRBV20-1 and TRBJ2-7; TRBD2 matches 8 bases. J lost 3 bases, V lost 6 bases, and 4 bases had no gene match. Germline V CDR1 and CDR2: DFQATT, SNEGSKA (reference sequence). The CDR3 has 12 amino acids. The CDR3 loop is CSARSGSYEQYF. CDR3 sequence (DNA): TGCAGTGCCCGGAGCGGGAGCTACGAGCAGTACTTC.

This clonotype has just a few counts. V and J are TRBV7-9 and TRBJ1-3; D unresolved. V was cut by 5 bases and J by 2 bases, with 10 bases left in between. The CDR3 totals 14 residues. Germline V gene lookup returns CDR1 SEHNR and CDR2 FQNEAQ (reference sequence). CDR3 DNA: TGTGCCAGCAGCGCCATCGAGGCTGGAAACACCATATATTTT. It translates to CASSAIEAGNTIYF.

The chain combines TRBV6-1 with TRBJ2-7; 9 nucleotides line up with TRBD1. The CDR3 is made up of 13 amino acids. CDR1 and CDR2 (germline): MNHNS, SASEGT. V lost 11 bases to trimming and J lost 0 bases; unmatched junction nucleotides: 5. The chain's CDR3 is CASRGQGSYEQYF. CDR3 sequence (DNA): TGTGCCTCGAGGGGACAGGGCTCCTACGAGCAGTACTTC.

This clonotype has more than one count but fewer than ten. This rearrangement joins TRBV6-2 or TRBV6-3 to TRBJ1-2, with D unresolved. The V gene's germline CDR1 is MNHEY and CDR2 SVGEGT. V lost 5 bases and J 2 bases, leaving 9 bases between the germline ends. The CDR3 consists of 13 residues. CDR3 residues: CASSPDVNYGYTF. The CDR3 DNA sequence: TGTGCCAGCAGTCCGGACGTGAACTATGGCTACACCTTC.

This clonotype has a count of ten or more. CDR3 loop: CASSVGFYGYTF. The CDR3 nucleotides are TGTGCCAGCAGTGTCGGTTTCTATGGCTACACCTTC. The J gene is TRBJ1-2, the V gene TRBV12-3 or TRBV12-4, with no clear D. This CDR3 contains 12 residues. V was cut by 5 bases and J by 4 bases, with 8 bases left in between.

This clonotype was detected a few times. The chain couples TRBV6-2 or TRBV6-3 to TRBJ2-7; D is perhaps TRBD2 (6 bases). This CDR3 spans 14 amino acids. Between the trimmed V and J ends, which lost 4 bases and 7 bases, there was a span of 17 bases. Germline V gene sequence: CDR1 MNHEY, CDR2 SVGEGT. CDR3 amino acids: CASSSGTGIWEQYF. Here the CDR3 DNA reads TGTGCCAGCAGTTCCGGGACTGGTATATGGGAGCAGTACTTC.

This clonotype was observed at least ten times. The rearrangement uses TRBV30 and TRBJ1-5; perhaps TRBD1 as D (6 bases). This CDR3 is 13 amino acids long. Deletions cut 0 bases from V and 5 bases from J, with 8 bases between. CDR1 GTSNPN and CDR2 SVGIG come from the germline V gene (reference sequence). The chain's CDR3 is CAWSVQGDQPQHF. CDR3 sequence (DNA): TGTGCCTGGAGTGTACAGGGTGATCAGCCCCAGCATTTT.